Sequencing of this T cell receptor beta chain was carried out in a study of blood T cell repertoires in COVID-19. In the study overall: Acute and convalescent COVID-19 samples came from the United States, Italy and Spain.

Adults between roughly 18 and 89 years of age took part from about 24 US areas. Cohort assignment relied on participant-reported clinical history. Two negative PCRs, clearance, or symptom resolution had been documented for recovered Cohort 3 donors. Assay used: immunoSEQ multiplex PCR; TCRdb lists only in-frame clones, some missing. The top ten clones hold roughly 0.66% of a sample with some 430,000 clones, around 90% of them seen once. The sequence was collected from a man aged 18 to 29 who had recovered from COVID-19. Sample: PBMCs or T cells enriched from blood (not recorded which).

The chain's CDR3 is CASSESNSYNSPLHF. The CDR3 DNA is TGCGCCAGCAGTGAGTCTAACTCCTATAATTCACCCCTCCACTTT. This sequence joins TRBV10-1 and TRBJ1-6; D is ambiguous. V was clipped by 0 bases and J by 0 bases, with 3 bases between them. The CDR3 length is 15 residues. Germline V gene data show CDR1 as WNHNN and CDR2 as SYGVQD (reference sequence).